The clone carrying this TCR beta chain showed up just once. The antigen remains undetermined. Possible read error: a much larger clone is one base away. The data originate from a study of CD8+CD57+ T cells in acquired aplastic anemia. Findings of the study overall: No significant difference in CD8+ Simpson's diversity was found between patients and controls. Patients and controls turned out to have roughly 30 CD8+ CDR3 sequences in common.

According to the study, genomic DNA was the template for TCR beta VDJ and CDR3 profiling. In TCRdb, the reads were re-called with MiXCR into one record per CDR3 protein. The profile shows fewer than 250,000 distinct CDR3 sequences, roughly 50% of them singletons. Patients included in sequencing had previously demonstrated CD8+CD57+ cell expansion by flow cytometry. Patients had not yet gotten any therapy when their blood was taken for sampling. This CDR3 is 14 amino acids long. Germline V lookup: CDR1 ENHRY, CDR2 SYGVKD. J was trimmed by 5 bases and V by 4 bases; bases with no gene match: 7. The receptor was isolated from a human donor with aplastic anemia. V is TRBV10-3 and J is TRBJ1-1; 7 nucleotides match TRBD1. The specimen was sorted CD4+, CD8+, or CD8+CD57+ T cells (not recorded which) from PBMCs. The DNA of the CDR3 is TGTGCCATCAGTGCCGACAGGGCGAAGACTGAAGCTTTCTTT. This encodes CAISADRAKTEAFF.